This TCR beta chain was sequenced for a study of blood T cell repertoires in COVID-19. Study at large: Sites in the United States, Italy and Spain provided acute and convalescent COVID-19 samples.

The CDR3 is 13 amino acids. V lost 7 bases to trimming and J lost 6 bases; unmatched junction nucleotides: 7. CDR1 is LNHDA, CDR2 SQIVND, per germline (reference sequence). Authors' analysis steps: Cell counts per sample came from amplifying reference gene primers. Only in-frame clones appear in the TCRdb table, and some are missing; sequencing was by immunoSEQ multiplex PCR. Clone size and the V and J calls come from that table; the DNA yielded D and trimming. The table lists over 200,000 clones, roughly 87% of them singletons. The receptor's source is a man in his forties or fifties with active or convalescent COVID-19. The V call is TRBV19, the J call TRBJ2-7; 9 positions match TRBD1. Sequencing was performed on peripheral blood. CDR3 sequence: CASMGDRVGEQYF. CDR3 in DNA: TGTGCCAGTATGGGGGACAGGGTAGGCGAGCAGTACTTC.